This T cell receptor beta chain was documented in a study of blood T cell repertoires in COVID-19. About the study: Italy, Spain and the United States were the sources of the convalescent and acute COVID-19 samples.

Generated by immunoSEQ multiplex PCR, the TCRdb table keeps only in-frame clones and is missing some. The data contain 200,000 to 250,000 clones, approximately 80% of them singletons. The sample taken for sequencing was peripheral blood. The clonotype originates from an elderly woman with acute or convalescent COVID-19.

The CDR3 here is CASSPVGGTTDTQYF. The DNA of the CDR3 is TGTGCCAGCAGCCCTGTCGGGGGTACCACAGATACGCAGTATTTT. The J gene is TRBJ2-3, the V gene TRBV5-4; D possibly corresponds to TRBD2 (6 bases). V gave up 4 bases and J gave up 2 bases, with 14 bases separating them. The CDR3 is 15 amino acids. Germline CDR1 reads SGHNT; CDR2 reads YYREEE (reference sequence).